Each of the 27 T cell receptor beta chains below was sequenced from the same sample in a study of T-cell memory formation after mild COVID-19. TCRdb used MiXCR to reprocess the 5' RACE reads, holding one entry per CDR3 protein. The sample shows 65,000 to 95,000 distinct CDR3 sequences, about 13% of them seen only once. Sequencing was carried out using PBMCs or a T cell subset sorted from them (not recorded which). The receptors shown here come from a man younger than 35 who had mild COVID-19 (a few samples of this study predate the infection). Cell type and time point are not known.

This clonotype has ten or more counts. This chain links TRBV4-2 with TRBJ1-6, with 7 nucleotides matching TRBD1. This CDR3 is 18 amino acids long. Losses at the gene ends were 0 bases for V and 6 bases for J; bases not matched to a gene: 11. Germline values: CDR1 LGHNA, CDR2 YNFKEQ. CDR3 protein: CASSQERVGTAINSPLHF. The DNA for the CDR3 is TGTGCCAGCAGCCAAGAGAGAGTCGGGACAGCGATTAATTCACCCCTCCACTTT.

The chain combines TRBV7-9 with TRBJ1-2; D possibly corresponds to TRBD1 (5 bases). CDR3 size: 13 residues. Per the germline V gene, CDR1 is SEHNR and CDR2 is FQNEAQ (reference sequence). V lost 5 bases and J 6 bases, leaving 13 bases between the germline ends. The CDR3 sequence: CASSRPGNDGYTF. CDR3 nucleotides: TGTGCCAGCAGCCGGCCAGGGAATGATGGCTACACCTTC.

This clonotype was counted between two and nine times. The V call is TRBV7-6, the J call TRBJ2-1; 8 bases line up with TRBD1. Trimming at V came to 7 bases and at J to 10 bases, leaving 9 bases not matched to a gene. Germline CDR1 SGHVS, CDR2 FNYEAQ. This CDR3 comprises 13 residues. The CDR3 is CASTMTGAGEQFF. CDR3 nucleotide sequence: TGTGCCAGCACCATGACAGGGGCGGGGGAGCAGTTCTTC.

This clonotype showed up many times. The chain recombines TRBV7-9 with TRBJ2-2; 9 bases fit TRBD1. The CDR3 covers 16 residues. Germline CDR1 reads SEHNR; CDR2 reads FQNEAQ (reference sequence). V was pared by 4 bases and J by 4 bases, with 7 bases of the junction left unmatched. The CDR3 region has the DNA TGTGCCAGCAGCTCCACCGGGACAGGGACCACCGGGGAGCTGTTTTTT. This codes for CASSSTGTGTTGELFF. Variable domain in full (rest from reference TRBV7-9 and TRBJ2-2): DTGVSQNPRHKITKRGQNVTFRCDPISEHNRLYWYRQTLGQGPEFLTYFQNEAQLEKSRLLSDRFSAERPKGSFSTLEIQRTEQGDSAMYLCASSSTGTGTTGELFFGEGSRLTVL.

The V and J genes are TRBV6-2 or TRBV6-3 and TRBJ2-1; maybe TRBD2 (6 bases). This CDR3 region has 13 residues. The germline CDR1 and CDR2 sequences are MNHEY and SVGEGT. Deletions cut 6 bases from V and 1 base from J, with 7 bases between. The CDR3 nucleotides read TGTGCCAGCAGGGGACTGTCCTACAATGAGCAGTTCTTC. Amino acid sequence: CASRGLSYNEQFF.

The rearrangement joins TRBV7-8 to TRBJ1-2; the D is unclear. Germline lookup yields CDR1 SGHVS and CDR2 FQNEAQ. V lost 5 bases to trimming and J lost 4 bases, with 20 bases between them. CDR3 length equals 16 residues. The CDR3 sequence is CASSLDGVVSGYGYTF. The CDR3 DNA reads TGTGCCAGCAGCCTCGATGGGGTGGTGTCGGGCTATGGCTACACCTTC.

This clonotype was found a few times. The V gene is TRBV25-1, the J gene TRBJ1-4; a possible D gene is TRBD1 (5 bases). Per the germline V gene, CDR1 is MGHDK and CDR2 is SYGVNS. The CDR3 runs 16 residues. Trimming removed 1 base at V and 3 bases at J, with 12 bases between. The CDR3 sequence is CASSELETGANEKLFF. The CDR3 nucleotides are TGTGCCAGCAGTGAATTGGAGACGGGGGCTAATGAAAAACTGTTTTTT.

The genes are TRBV20-1 and TRBJ2-1, with TRBD2 matching 9 bases. The length of the CDR3 is 16 residues. In germline, CDR1 is DFQATT, CDR2 SNEGSKA (reference sequence). V shed 3 bases and J 8 bases; nucleotides not matched to a gene: 14. The CDR3 spells CSARRLAGHLWHEQFF. The CDR3 DNA is TGCAGTGCTAGGAGGCTAGCGGGGCACCTCTGGCATGAGCAGTTCTTC.

The chain is built from TRBV9 and TRBJ2-1, with 7 bases identical to TRBD2. This CDR3 contains 15 residues. Trimming took 3 bases from V and 4 from J; bases not matched to a gene: 7. Germline lookup yields CDR1 SGDLS and CDR2 YYNGEE. The CDR3 protein is CASSGRGVPYNEQFF. In nucleotides, the CDR3 is TGTGCCAGCAGCGGACGGGGGGTCCCTTACAATGAGCAGTTCTTC.

This clonotype was seen repeatedly, ten times or more. V and J are TRBV5-5 and TRBJ1-1; D is unresolved. The CDR3 contains 15 residues. Germline V gives CDR1 SGHKS, CDR2 YYEKEE (reference sequence). Trimming took 0 bases from V and 4 from J, leaving 13 bases between them. The CDR3 here is CASSLASGSGTEAFF. The CDR3 nucleotides read TGTGCCAGCAGCTTGGCCTCTGGGTCGGGCACTGAAGCTTTCTTT.

The V call is TRBV11-2, the J call TRBJ2-1, with 10 nucleotides matching TRBD1. The CDR3 is made up of 16 amino acids. J lost 7 bases, V lost 3 bases, and 9 bases had no gene match. CDR1 is SGHAT, CDR2 FQNNGV, per germline. CDR3 sequence (DNA): TGTGCCAGCAGCTTCCCCCCGGGACAGGGGTTGAATGAGCAGTTCTTC. It encodes CASSFPPGQGLNEQFF.

The chain has TRBV13 and TRBJ1-3; weak D call: TRBD1 (6 bases). Germline loops: CDR1 PRHDT, CDR2 FYEKMQ (reference sequence). The CDR3 has 16 amino acids. Deletions cut 5 bases from V and 4 bases from J, with 18 bases between. This chain's CDR3 is CASSPLDGGGGNTIYF. CDR3 in DNA: TGTGCCAGCAGCCCCCTAGACGGAGGGGGGGGAAACACCATATATTTT.

The chain employs TRBV27 and TRBJ2-5, with D possibly TRBD2 on 7 matching bases. Germline V gene sequence: CDR1 MNHEY, CDR2 SMNVEV (reference sequence). V was trimmed by 1 base and J by 9 bases, leaving 18 bases between them. This CDR3 comprises 15 residues. The CDR3 sequence: CASSLWGGGRGAQYF. The CDR3 bases are TGTGCCAGCAGTTTATGGGGCGGGGGCCGGGGGGCCCAGTACTTC.

This clonotype turned up a few times. The genes are TRBV4-3 and TRBJ2-2; D call uncertain. Per the germline V gene, CDR1 is LGHNA and CDR2 is YSLEER. The CDR3 consists of 15 residues. V lost 1 base and J lost 2, with 8 bases in between. This chain's CDR3 is CASSQVNSNTGELFF. The CDR3 DNA is TGCGCCAGCAGCCAAGTGAACAGCAACACCGGGGAGCTGTTTTTT.

This clonotype has just a few counts. V and J are TRBV7-2 and TRBJ2-1, with TRBD1 matching over 7 bases. V lost 8 bases and J lost 4; bases outside the gene matches: 5. The CDR3 is 13 amino acids. CDR1 and CDR2 from the germline V gene are SGHTA and FQGNSA. The CDR3 loop reads CASLRTGYNEQFF. In nucleotides, the CDR3 is TGTGCCAGCTTAAGGACAGGTTACAATGAGCAGTTCTTC.

This clonotype occurred a few times. This chain links TRBV7-8 with TRBJ1-1; possibly TRBD1 for D (5 bases). CDR1 is SGHVS, CDR2 FQNEAQ, per germline. V lost 2 bases and J 4 bases, leaving 14 bases between the germline ends. This CDR3 contains 15 residues. CDR3 protein: CASSLLYGAGTEAFF. CDR3 in DNA: TGTGCCAGCAGCTTACTGTACGGGGCAGGCACTGAAGCTTTCTTT.

The chain has TRBV5-6 and TRBJ1-5; possible D gene TRBD1, 6 bases. Germline-derived CDR1 and CDR2 are SGHDT and YYEEEE. V lost 3 bases and J 8 bases, leaving 12 bases between the germline ends. The CDR3 covers 13 residues. The DNA of the CDR3 is TGTGCCAGCAGCTCCAGGGGCTTGAAGCCCCAGCATTTT. Translation: CASSSRGLKPQHF. The full variable domain, with the rest looked up from reference TRBV5-6 and TRBJ1-5, is DAGVTQSPTHLIKTRGQQVTLRCSPKSGHDTVSWYQQALGQGPQFIFQYYEEEERQRGNFPDRFSGHQFPNYSSELNVNALLLGDSALYLCASSSRGLKPQHFGDGTRLSIL.

The rearrangement joins TRBV27 to TRBJ2-2; no firm D call. CDR1 MNHEY and CDR2 SMNVEV come from the germline V gene (reference sequence). The CDR3 sequence is 11 residues long. V was cut by 1 base and J by 7 bases, with 1 base left in between. In DNA, the CDR3 is TGTGCCAGCAGTTTATACGGGGAGCTGTTTTTT. As protein: CASSLYGELFF.

This clonotype has more than one count but fewer than ten. The chain is built from TRBV9 and TRBJ2-5, with unresolved D. Between the trimmed V and J ends, which lost 0 bases and 3 bases, there was a span of 6 bases. The CDR3 totals 13 residues. CDR1 and CDR2 from the germline V gene are SGDLS and YYNGEE. CDR3 nucleotides: TGTGCCAGCAGCGTAGCACTGGAAGAGACCCAGTACTTC. This codes for CASSVALEETQYF.

This clonotype was found a few times. The J gene is TRBJ2-2, the V gene TRBV5-1; weak D call: TRBD1 (6 bases). The V end lost 1 base, the J end lost 4 bases, and 17 bases lay between the germline ends. Looked up from germline, CDR1 is SGHRS and CDR2 is YFSETQ. The CDR3 is 17 amino acids. The CDR3 nucleotides are TGCGCCAGCAGCTTGAAGGGGTGCCAGGGGTGCACCGGGGAGCTGTTTTTT. Translated: CASSLKGCQGCTGELFF.

This clonotype came up many times. The chain recombines TRBV7-3 with TRBJ2-1; D unresolved. The CDR3 has 15 amino acids. The ends were cut back, 3 bases at V and 5 bases at J, with 14 bases in the middle. Germline CDR1 SGHTA, CDR2 FQGTGA. The CDR3 protein is CASSFRQRPDNEQFF. The CDR3 DNA follows: TGTGCCAGCAGCTTTAGGCAACGACCTGACAATGAGCAGTTCTTC.

This clonotype has a handful of counts. The CDR3 loop is CASSQDPRGSDAETQYF. Here the CDR3 DNA reads TGTGCCAGCAGCCAGGACCCGCGGGGAAGTGACGCAGAGACCCAGTACTTC. The chain has TRBV3-1 and TRBJ2-5; TRBD2 is a possible D gene (6 bases). Germline V gene sequence: CDR1 LGHDT, CDR2 YNNKEL (reference sequence). V shed 3 bases and J shed 4 bases, with 21 bases lying between them. The CDR3 spans 17 residues.

This clonotype has a count of ten or more. The V gene is TRBV2, the J gene TRBJ2-3, with D perhaps matching TRBD2 (6 bases). The germline gives CDR1 SNHLY, CDR2 FYNNEI. V was trimmed by 6 bases and J by 9 bases, leaving 7 bases between them. This CDR3 spans 10 amino acids. CDR3 DNA sequence: TGTGCCAGCAGGGGAGGCACGCAGTATTTT. Its translation is CASRGGTQYF. Combining the CDR3 with reference TRBV2 and TRBJ2-3 gives the whole variable domain EPEVTQTPSHQVTQMGQEVILRCVPISNHLYFYWYRQILGQKVEFLVSFYNNEISEKSEIFDDQFSVERPDGSNFTLKIRSTKLEDSAMYFCASRGGTQYFGPGTRLTVL.

This clonotype has more than one count but fewer than ten. The rearrangement links TRBV5-1 to TRBJ1-1, with 8 bases matching TRBD1. This CDR3 spans 18 amino acids. The germline V gene encodes CDR1 SGHRS and CDR2 YFSETQ. V gave up 4 bases and J gave up 0 bases; unmatched junction bases: 14. CDR3 DNA sequence: TGCGCCAGCAGCCTCTCTGTCGAACAGGGGGGGATGAACACTGAAGCTTTCTTT. Amino acid sequence: CASSLSVEQGGMNTEAFF.

This clonotype occurred a few times. The V call is TRBV4-1, the J call TRBJ1-1, with D hard to call. CDR3 length: 15 amino acids. Germline V gene sequence: CDR1 MGHRA, CDR2 YSYEKL. Trimming took off 3 bases at V and 0 bases at J, with 11 bases between the two ends. CDR3 DNA: TGCGCCAGCAGCCAGGCTAAAAAGGTGAACACTGAAGCTTTCTTT. Its translation is CASSQAKKVNTEAFF.

This clonotype was observed a few times. The chain is built from TRBV7-9 and TRBJ2-7, with 9 positions matching TRBD2. The CDR3 totals 19 residues. Germline CDR1 SEHNR, CDR2 FQNEAQ (reference sequence). The V and J ends lost 5 bases and 2 bases, in that order; junction bases with no gene match: 19. CDR3 DNA: TGTGCCAGCAGCCCCCCTCTAGCTAGCGGGGAAAGGAAACCCTACGAGCAGTACTTC. This gives the protein CASSPPLASGERKPYEQYF.

V gene TRBV6-1 combines with J gene TRBJ2-1; D perhaps matches TRBD2 (6 bases). This CDR3 is built from 16 residues. The germline V gene has CDR1 MNHNS and CDR2 SASEGT. Trimming pared 6 bases from V and 8 bases from J, leaving 23 bases between. The CDR3 sequence is CASSAGGYTPWDEQFF. The CDR3 DNA follows: TGTGCCAGCAGCGCCGGGGGATATACACCCTGGGATGAGCAGTTCTTC.